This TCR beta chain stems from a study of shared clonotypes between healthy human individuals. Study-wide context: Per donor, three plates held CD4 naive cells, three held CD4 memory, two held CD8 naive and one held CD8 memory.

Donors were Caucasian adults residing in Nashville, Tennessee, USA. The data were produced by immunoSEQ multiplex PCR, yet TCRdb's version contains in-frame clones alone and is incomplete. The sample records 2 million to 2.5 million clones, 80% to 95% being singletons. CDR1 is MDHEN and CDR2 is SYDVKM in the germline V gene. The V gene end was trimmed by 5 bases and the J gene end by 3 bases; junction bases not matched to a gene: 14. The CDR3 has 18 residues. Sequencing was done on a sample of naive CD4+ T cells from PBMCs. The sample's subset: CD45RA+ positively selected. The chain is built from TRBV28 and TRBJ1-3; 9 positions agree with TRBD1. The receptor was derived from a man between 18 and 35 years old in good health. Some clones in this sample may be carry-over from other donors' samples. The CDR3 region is CASSRVPGGGQGGNTIYF. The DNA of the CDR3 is TGTGCCAGCAGTCGGGTCCCAGGGGGGGGACAGGGTGGAAACACCATATATTTT.